The 31 T cell receptor beta chains in this list originate from one sample, sequenced in a study of cytomegalovirus exposure and HLA in healthy donors. The assay was immunoSEQ multiplex PCR, and TCRdb's table has in-frame clones only and misses some. The sample yields fewer than 200,000 clones, 80% to 85% seen once. Sequenced input: PBMCs. These receptors were taken from a woman between 18 and 30 years old in good health and CMV-seropositive.

The chain uses TRBV7-2 and TRBJ2-3; no reliable D call. The CDR3 contains 14 residues. Germline CDR1 and CDR2: SGHTA and FQGNSA. V lost 5 bases and J 4 bases, leaving 13 bases between the germline ends. CDR3 coding DNA: TGTGCCAGCAGCCTTGTGGTCAGTGCAGATACGCAGTATTTT. It translates to CASSLVVSADTQYF.

The DNA for the CDR3 is TGTGCCAGCAGCTTAGATCTGACTCAAGAGACCCAGTACTTC. Residues: CASSLDLTQETQYF. The chain employs TRBV7-2 and TRBJ2-5, with D unclear. Trimming left V 1 base short and J 2 bases short, with 8 bases between. Germline V gene lookup returns CDR1 SGHTA and CDR2 FQGNSA. The CDR3 has 14 residues.

This chain uses TRBV6-1 with TRBJ1-2; D unresolved. V was trimmed by 2 bases and J by 4 bases, leaving 11 bases between them. The germline gives CDR1 MNHNS, CDR2 SASEGT. The CDR3 is 14 residues long. The DNA for the CDR3 is TGTGCCAGCAGTGAAAGAGACATGCTCTATGGCTACACCTTC. Translation gives CASSERDMLYGYTF.

This rearrangement joins TRBV4-2 to TRBJ2-7; a possible D gene is TRBD1 (5 bases). Germline lookup yields CDR1 LGHNA and CDR2 YNFKEQ. Trimming stripped 1 base from V and 0 bases from J, with 13 bases between. CDR3 length: 16 amino acids. The CDR3: CASSQARAVNSYEQYF. CDR3 DNA: TGTGCCAGCAGCCAAGCCAGGGCGGTGAACTCCTACGAGCAGTACTTC.

The V call is TRBV29-1, the J call TRBJ2-5, with unresolved D. This CDR3 region has 13 residues. The V end lost 4 bases, the J end lost 5 bases, and 14 bases lay between the germline ends. The germline V gene has CDR1 SQVTM and CDR2 ANQGSEA. For the CDR3, the DNA is TGCAGCGTTGGAATCCCGCCTGCGGAGACCCAGTACTTC. It translates to CSVGIPPAETQYF.

This chain uses TRBV18 with TRBJ2-7; 12 bases align to TRBD1. The length of the CDR3 is 15 residues. Per germline, CDR1 KGHSH and CDR2 LQKENI. V lost 5 bases, J lost 3 bases, and 5 bases stayed unmatched. CDR3 amino acids: CASSTGTGGSYEQYF. CDR3 coding DNA: TGTGCCAGCTCAACGGGGACAGGGGGCAGCTACGAGCAGTACTTC.

This chain connects TRBV6-5 to TRBJ1-1; weak D call: TRBD1 (6 bases). The CDR3 consists of 16 residues. Trimming pared 2 bases from V and 2 bases from J, leaving 15 bases between. Germline V lookup: CDR1 MNHEY, CDR2 SVGAGI. This CDR3 reads CASSYLPGVRNTEAFF. For the CDR3, the DNA is TGTGCCAGCAGTTACCTACCAGGGGTGAGAAACACTGAAGCTTTCTTT.

The CDR3 reads CASRQGTGKFSNQPQHF. The DNA for the CDR3 is TGCGCCAGCAGGCAAGGGACAGGGAAGTTTAGCAATCAGCCCCAGCATTTT. This rearrangement joins TRBV10-2 to TRBJ1-5, with TRBD1 identical over 9 bases. The V gene's germline CDR1 is WSHSY and CDR2 SAAADI. This CDR3 contains 17 residues. With V trimmed by 6 bases and J by 0 bases, 9 bases remained unmatched.

This clone occurred a few times. The genes are TRBV2 and TRBJ2-2, with 13 nucleotides matching TRBD2. Germline V gene data show CDR1 as SNHLY and CDR2 as FYNNEI. The CDR3 extends over 15 amino acids. J was trimmed by 7 bases and V by 6 bases; bases with no gene match: 5. The CDR3 spells CASREGLAGHGELFF. CDR3 nucleotides: TGTGCCAGCAGGGAGGGACTAGCGGGGCACGGGGAGCTGTTTTTT. The full variable domain, completed using reference TRBV2 and TRBJ2-2, is EPEVTQTPSHQVTQMGQEVILRCVPISNHLYFYWYRQILGQKVEFLVSFYNNEISEKSEIFDDQFSVERPDGSNFTLKIRSTKLEDSAMYFCASREGLAGHGELFFGEGSRLTVL.

CDR3 in amino acids: CASRSGVGEKLFF. For the CDR3, the DNA is TGTGCCAGCAGGTCGGGGGTGGGTGAAAAACTGTTTTTT. The chain joins TRBV11-3 to TRBJ1-4; weak D call: TRBD1 (5 bases). The CDR3 totals 13 residues. CDR1 and CDR2 from the germline V gene are SGHNT and YENEEA. V was pared by 6 bases and J by 7 bases, with 12 bases between.

The rearrangement uses TRBV7-8 and TRBJ1-2; 7 nucleotides line up with TRBD1. Germline V gives CDR1 SGHVS, CDR2 FQNEAQ. The CDR3 is 16 amino acids. After removal of 2 bases from V and 0 bases from J, the junction contained 6 bases not matched to a gene. CDR3 nucleotide sequence: TGTGCCAGCAGCTTAAACCGGGACAGAGCTAACTATGGCTACACCTTC. It translates to CASSLNRDRANYGYTF.

This chain joins TRBV25-1 and TRBJ1-2; D unclear. V lost 7 bases, J lost 4 bases, and 10 bases lay in between. This CDR3 region has 12 residues. Germline CDR1 and CDR2: MGHDK and SYGVNS. CDR3 loop: CASMEAAYGYTF. CDR3 nucleotide sequence: TGTGCCAGCATGGAGGCAGCCTATGGCTACACCTTC.

V usage is TRBV12-5 and J usage is TRBJ2-7; weak D call: TRBD1 (6 bases). In germline, CDR1 is LGHNT, CDR2 FRNRAP. CDR3 length: 14 amino acids. Trimming removed 2 bases from V and 2 bases from J, with 10 bases in between. The CDR3 DNA sequence: TGTGCTAGTGGTTTGCCCAGGGGAGCCTACGAGCAGTACTTC. Encoded protein: CASGLPRGAYEQYF.

This sequence joins TRBV10-3 and TRBJ2-7; TRBD1 matches 8 bases. The V segment lost 11 bases and the J segment 3 bases; nucleotides outside the gene matches: 6. CDR1 and CDR2 (germline): ENHRY, SYGVKD. The CDR3 covers 12 residues. The CDR3 nucleotides are TGTGCCGCCCGGGACAGGCTCTACGAGCAGTACTTC. Its protein is CAARDRLYEQYF.

The chain carries TRBV7-2 and TRBJ1-1, with D possibly matching TRBD1 (6 bases). Deletions cut 5 bases from V and 0 bases from J, with 7 bases between. The CDR3 contains 13 residues. Germline CDR1 and CDR2: SGHTA and FQGNSA. For the CDR3, the DNA is TGTGCCAGCAGCGGACAGCTGAACACTGAAGCTTTCTTT. Encoded protein: CASSGQLNTEAFF.

The chain carries TRBV28 and TRBJ1-4; maybe TRBD1 (5 bases). In germline, CDR1 is MDHEN, CDR2 SYDVKM. This CDR3 is built from 16 residues. The germline V and J ends were trimmed by 7 bases and 3 bases, with 18 bases remaining between them. The chain's CDR3 is CASTIRVQGPNEKLFF. In DNA form, the CDR3 reads TGTGCCAGCACCATAAGGGTTCAGGGTCCTAATGAAAAACTGTTTTTT.

The CDR3 DNA follows: TGTGCCAGCAGCCCGGGAGTAGTAAGTAACTACGAGCAGTACTTC. Its protein is CASSPGVVSNYEQYF. J is TRBJ2-7 and V is TRBV9; TRBD2 is a possible D gene (6 bases). V lost 4 bases, J lost 3 bases, and 17 bases lay in between. This CDR3 has 15 amino acids. CDR1 is SGDLS and CDR2 is YYNGEE in the germline V gene.

The count of this clone is one. The chain combines TRBV14 with TRBJ1-2; the match to TRBD1 covers 8 bases. The ends lost 1 base at V and 7 bases at J; junction bases unmatched: 5. This CDR3 region has 14 residues. Germline V gene sequence: CDR1 SGHDN, CDR2 FVKESK. The CDR3 protein is CASSQGTGYGGYTF. For the CDR3, the DNA is TGTGCCAGCAGCCAAGGGACAGGGTACGGTGGCTACACCTTC.

CDR3 sequence (DNA): TGTGCCAGCACTTCAGAGCGGAAGAGCTCCTATAATTCACCCCTCCACTTT. Its translation is CASTSERKSSYNSPLHF. The chain uses TRBV27 and TRBJ1-6; D uncertain. This CDR3 contains 17 residues. Between the trimmed V and J ends, which lost 7 bases and 0 bases, there was a span of 16 bases. Looked up from germline, CDR1 is MNHEY and CDR2 is SMNVEV (reference sequence).

The chain combines TRBV30 with TRBJ1-5, with 7 bases identical to TRBD1. Germline-derived CDR1 and CDR2 are GTSNPN and SVGIG (reference sequence). The junction had 8 bases not matched to a gene; V was cut back by 8 bases and J by 7 bases. The CDR3 extends over 12 amino acids. The CDR3 sequence: CARHRGDQPQHF. The CDR3 region has the DNA TGTGCCCGGCACAGGGGCGACCAGCCCCAGCATTTT.

This chain joins TRBV18 and TRBJ1-5; the D is unclear. The CDR3 loop spans 17 amino acids. Germline V gene lookup returns CDR1 KGHSH and CDR2 LQKENI. Trimming pared 1 base from V and 2 bases from J, leaving 15 bases between. Here the CDR3 DNA reads TGTGCCAGCTCACCACTTAGATCCCTGGGCGGCAATCAGCCCCAGCATTTT. Amino acids: CASSPLRSLGGNQPQHF.

The chain carries TRBV2 and TRBJ1-2, with 7 nucleotides matching TRBD1. This CDR3 has 12 residues. CDR1 is SNHLY and CDR2 is FYNNEI in the germline V gene. V was clipped by 3 bases and J by 7 bases; unmatched bases: 2. CDR3 nucleotides: TGTGCCAGCAGTGACACAGGGGTTGGCTACACCTTC. Its translation: CASSDTGVGYTF.

The chain carries TRBV5-6 and TRBJ1-4; 10 bases are shared with TRBD1. The length of the CDR3 is 19 residues. V trimming: 4 bases; J trimming: 6 bases; junction bases outside the gene matches: 18. Germline V gene data show CDR1 as SGHDT and CDR2 as YYEEEE. The CDR3 DNA sequence: TGTGCCAGCAGCCAATCAACCGACAGGGGGCTAAGTCCGCATGAAAAACTGTTTTTT. Amino acids: CASSQSTDRGLSPHEKLFF.

This rearrangement joins TRBV19 to TRBJ1-2; D ambiguous. V dropped 2 bases and J dropped 8 bases, with 12 bases sitting between them. CDR3 size: 13 residues. Germline V gives CDR1 LNHDA, CDR2 SQIVND (reference sequence). DNA of the CDR3: TGTGCCAGTAGTATACTAGAAGGTGGCGGCTACACCTTC. Its protein is CASSILEGGGYTF.

The chain recombines TRBV9 with TRBJ1-4; D is undetermined. Trimming removed 0 bases at V and 5 bases at J, with 23 bases between. Germline V gene lookup returns CDR1 SGDLS and CDR2 YYNGEE. The length of the CDR3 is 19 residues. The CDR3 region is CASSVGKVYRSSPNEKLFF. In DNA, the CDR3 is TGTGCCAGCAGCGTAGGGAAGGTCTACAGATCTAGCCCCAATGAAAAACTGTTTTTT.

The J gene is TRBJ1-1, the V gene TRBV29-1, with a possible D match to TRBD1 (5 bases). This CDR3 contains 14 residues. The germline V gene encodes CDR1 SQVTM and CDR2 ANQGSEA. Trimming cost V 6 bases and J 3 bases, with 17 bases left between them. The CDR3: CSVRRGFGDTEAFF. The CDR3 DNA follows: TGCAGCGTCAGAAGGGGTTTTGGGGACACTGAAGCTTTCTTT.

V usage is TRBV2 and J usage is TRBJ1-5, with a weak D call TRBD1 (6 bases). Trimming shortened V by 4 bases and J by 4 bases, and 8 bases separated the two germline ends. This CDR3 spans 13 amino acids. Germline V gene lookup returns CDR1 SNHLY and CDR2 FYNNEI. The DNA for the CDR3 is TGTGCCAGCAGTGGACAGGAGAATCAGCCCCAGCATTTT. Protein: CASSGQENQPQHF. Using reference TRBV2 and TRBJ1-5 for the parts outside the CDR3, the full variable domain is EPEVTQTPSHQVTQMGQEVILRCVPISNHLYFYWYRQILGQKVEFLVSFYNNEISEKSEIFDDQFSVERPDGSNFTLKIRSTKLEDSAMYFCASSGQENQPQHFGDGTRLSIL.

This clone was observed a single time. In DNA form, the CDR3 reads TGTGCCAGCAGTTTCGGACTAGCGGGGGCTTTGGAGACCCAGTACTTC. Its translation: CASSFGLAGALETQYF. The chain couples TRBV5-4 to TRBJ2-5, with 13 bases matching TRBD2. This CDR3 has 16 amino acids. Germline CDR1 is SGHNT and CDR2 is YYREEE (reference sequence). V gave up 5 bases and J gave up 5 bases; unmatched junction bases: 9.

The genes are TRBV9 and TRBJ1-1, with a tentative D call TRBD1 (5 bases). The V end was cut by 3 bases, the J end by 0 bases, with 12 bases between. This CDR3 has 15 amino acids. Germline CDR1 reads SGDLS; CDR2 reads YYNGEE. The CDR3 loop is CASSGLTGMNTEAFF. CDR3 sequence (DNA): TGTGCCAGCAGCGGACTTACAGGAATGAACACTGAAGCTTTCTTT.

This clone was counted a few times. The rearrangement links TRBV10-2 to TRBJ2-7; D gene unclear. V was clipped by 6 bases and J by 3 bases, with 12 bases between them. The CDR3 totals 13 residues. Germline V CDR1 and CDR2: WSHSY, SAAADI. CDR3 sequence (DNA): TGCGCCAGCAGGCCGCAGGCCGACTACGAGCAGTACTTC. This encodes CASRPQADYEQYF.

The J gene is TRBJ2-1, the V gene TRBV13; 10 positions agree with TRBD2. Germline-derived CDR1 and CDR2 are PRHDT and FYEKMQ (reference sequence). The J segment lost 7 bases and the V segment lost 0 bases, leaving 3 bases of the junction unmatched. The CDR3 is 15 residues long. The CDR3 reads CASSLGLAGENEQFF. DNA for the CDR3: TGTGCCAGCAGCTTAGGGCTAGCGGGGGAGAATGAGCAGTTCTTC.